The entry that follows covers one T cell receptor beta chain sequence. The data are from a study of T cell responses to AZD1222 COVID-19 vaccine. TCRdb keeps only in-frame clones here, not all; method: immunoSEQ multiplex PCR. This sample carries 160,000 or so clones, about 89% of them seen once, and the ten largest clones take 1.5% to 2%. The CDR3 consists of 12 residues. Germline CDR1 is SEHNR and CDR2 is FQNEAQ (reference sequence). The V and J ends lost 5 bases and 7 bases respectively, with 9 bases between them. The sequences come from peripheral blood, collected on day 0 of AZD1222 vaccination. The chain links TRBV7-9 to TRBJ1-3; D is uncertain. This receptor was obtained from an adult in good health. CDR3 coding DNA: TGTGCCAGCAGCGGAGACGGTAACACCATATATTTT. Protein product: CASSGDGNTIYF.